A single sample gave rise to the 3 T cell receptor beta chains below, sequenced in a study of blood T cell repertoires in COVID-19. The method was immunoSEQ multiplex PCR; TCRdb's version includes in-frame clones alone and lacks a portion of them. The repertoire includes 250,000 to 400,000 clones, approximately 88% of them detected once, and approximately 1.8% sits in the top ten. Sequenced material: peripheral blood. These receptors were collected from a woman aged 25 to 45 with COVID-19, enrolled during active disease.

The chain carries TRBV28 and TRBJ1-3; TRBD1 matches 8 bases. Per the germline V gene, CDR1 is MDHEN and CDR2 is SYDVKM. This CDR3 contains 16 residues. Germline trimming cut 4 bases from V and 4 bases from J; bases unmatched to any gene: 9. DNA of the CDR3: TGTGCCAGCAGTTACGACAGGGGTTTTTTGGGAAACACCATATATTTT. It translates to CASSYDRGFLGNTIYF.

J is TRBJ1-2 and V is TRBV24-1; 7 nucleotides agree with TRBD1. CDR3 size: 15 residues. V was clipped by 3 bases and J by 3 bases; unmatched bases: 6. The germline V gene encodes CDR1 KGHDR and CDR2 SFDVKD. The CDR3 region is CATSDPGGPDYGYTF. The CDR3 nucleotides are TGTGCCACCAGTGATCCAGGGGGGCCCGACTATGGCTACACCTTC.

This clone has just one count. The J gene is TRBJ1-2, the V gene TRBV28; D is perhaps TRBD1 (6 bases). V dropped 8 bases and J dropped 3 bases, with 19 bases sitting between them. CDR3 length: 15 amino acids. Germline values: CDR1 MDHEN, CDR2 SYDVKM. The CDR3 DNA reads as TGTGCCAGCCGAGGGGCCAGGGGTGGCGACTATGGCTACACCTTC. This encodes CASRGARGGDYGYTF.